This entry describes one T cell receptor (beta chain). The antigen is unknown. The sample is drawn from a study of T cell repertoires in cytomegalovirus infection. As for the study in general: Matching HLA type, along with CMV infection, was indicated by public TCR beta signatures.

Overall study results and limits: Public TCR beta family frequency separated CMV-and-HLA carriers, including in an independent cohort. There were HLA-C-restricted CMV-specific TCR beta clonotypes dominating the ex vivo response.

MiXCR, applied by TCRdb to the reads, yields one record per CDR3 protein. The sample has some 170,000 distinct CDR3 sequences, roughly 17% seen once. Germline V gene data show CDR1 as SQVTM and CDR2 as ANQGSEA. V gave up 0 bases and J gave up 3 bases, with 10 bases separating them. This CDR3 spans 14 amino acids. The source of this sequence is a human donor in good health (CMV status not recorded). Some clones in this sample may be carry-over from other donors' samples. The V call is TRBV29-1, the J call TRBJ2-3, with a possible D match to TRBD1 (5 bases). The specimen sequenced was CD8+ T cells from PBMCs. The chain's CDR3 is CSVEDPRGTDTQYF. In DNA, the CDR3 is TGCAGCGTTGAAGATCCTAGGGGAACAGATACGCAGTATTTT.